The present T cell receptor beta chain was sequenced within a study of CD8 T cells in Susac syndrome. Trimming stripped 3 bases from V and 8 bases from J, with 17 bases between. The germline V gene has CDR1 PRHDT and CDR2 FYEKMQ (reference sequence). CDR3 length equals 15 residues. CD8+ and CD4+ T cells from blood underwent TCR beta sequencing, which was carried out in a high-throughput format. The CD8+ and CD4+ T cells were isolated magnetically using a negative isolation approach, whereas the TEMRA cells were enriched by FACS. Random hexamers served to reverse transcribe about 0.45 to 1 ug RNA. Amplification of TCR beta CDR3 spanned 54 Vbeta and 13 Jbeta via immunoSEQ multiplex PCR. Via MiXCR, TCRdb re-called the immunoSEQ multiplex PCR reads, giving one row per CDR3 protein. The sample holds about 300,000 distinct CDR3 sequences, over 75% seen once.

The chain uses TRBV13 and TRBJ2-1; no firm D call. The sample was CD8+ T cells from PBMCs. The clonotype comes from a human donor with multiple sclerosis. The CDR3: CASSFGRTPWDEQFF. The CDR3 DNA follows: TGTGCCAGCAGCTTCGGCAGAACCCCCTGGGATGAGCAGTTCTTC.